These T cell receptor beta chains were read from a single sample in a study of shared clonotypes between healthy human individuals. Measured with immunoSEQ multiplex PCR; TCRdb has only the in-frame clones, and not every one. The table lists roughly 890,000 clones, 92% of them singletons. The sample comprised naive CD8+ T cells sorted from blood. Source of these receptors: a man aged 30 to 39 in good health. The CDR3 runs from the conserved cysteine through the conserved F or W. The D gene is left open where the match is weak. Some rows have no size entry. The others give once, few or many, or a class for an expanded clone.

abundance	v_gene	j_gene	d_gene	CDR3aa	CDR3nt
NA	TRBV7-2	TRBJ2-7	TRBD1	CASSVNLRGRKDYEQYF	TGTGCCAGCAGCGTCAACCTCAGGGGGCGGAAGGACTACGAGCAGTACTTC
NA	TRBV9	TRBJ1-3	TRBD1	CASSETGGLSGNTIYF	TGTGCCAGCAGCGAGACAGGGGGACTCTCTGGAAACACCATATATTTT
NA	TRBV27	TRBJ2-3	NA	CASSLSPDTQYF	TGTGCCAGCAGTTTATCCCCAGATACGCAGTATTTT
NA	TRBV29-1	TRBJ1-3	NA	CSAWTGTGNTIYF	TGCAGCGCCTGGACTGGGACTGGAAACACCATATATTTT
few	TRBV18	TRBJ2-5	TRBD1	CATEPPQGAETQYF	TGTGCCACGGAGCCGCCACAGGGGGCAGAGACCCAGTACTTC
once	TRBV10-2	TRBJ2-1	TRBD1	CASSDIGTGYYNEQFF	TGCGCCAGCAGTGATATCGGGACAGGGTACTACAATGAGCAGTTCTTC
NA	TRBV7-6	TRBJ1-1	NA	CASSTSTGPNTEAFF	TGTGCCAGCAGCACCTCGACAGGACCGAACACTGAAGCTTTCTTT
once	TRBV11-1	TRBJ2-7	NA	CASTPGTSSYEQYF	TGTGCCAGCACTCCCGGGACATCTTCCTACGAGCAGTACTTC
NA	TRBV7-9	TRBJ1-1	NA	CASSLDPGHSKREAFF	TGTGCCAGCAGCTTAGATCCTGGGCACTCGAAAAGAGAAGCTTTCTTT
NA	TRBV6-5	TRBJ1-3	NA	CASSSAGADSGNTIYF	TGTGCCAGCAGTTCAGCCGGGGCCGACTCTGGAAACACCATATATTTT
NA	TRBV25-1	TRBJ2-1	TRBD2	CASSEMAASGRNNEQFF	TGTGCCAGCAGTGAAATGGCGGCTAGCGGGAGGAACAATGAGCAGTTCTTC
once	TRBV6-1	TRBJ1-3	NA	CATSRLSGNTIYF	TGTGCCACCTCCCGGCTCTCTGGAAACACCATATATTTT
NA	TRBV4-3	TRBJ2-1	NA	CASSQDRSDPYNEQFF	TGCGCCAGCAGCCAAGACCGGAGTGACCCTTACAATGAGCAGTTCTTC
NA	TRBV29-1	TRBJ2-2	NA	CSVHPDRFTGELFF	TGCAGCGTTCATCCGGACAGATTTACCGGGGAGCTGTTTTTT
NA	TRBV28	TRBJ2-2	NA	CASSFFVGTGELFF	TGTGCCAGCAGTTTTTTCGTCGGCACCGGGGAGCTGTTTTTT
NA	TRBV5-4	TRBJ2-7	TRBD1	CASSTGTGAYEQYF	TGTGCCAGCAGCACCGGGACAGGGGCTTACGAGCAGTACTTC
few	TRBV2	TRBJ2-7	NA	CASSELVQYF	TGTGCCAGCAGTGAATTGGTGCAGTACTTC
NA	TRBV18	TRBJ1-5	NA	CASSPSGQNYNQPQHF	TGTGCCAGCTCACCAAGTGGGCAGAACTACAATCAGCCCCAGCATTTT
NA	TRBV11-2	TRBJ2-7	NA	CASSEGFAYEQYF	TGTGCCAGCAGCGAAGGTTTTGCGTACGAGCAGTACTTC
NA	TRBV4-3	TRBJ2-7	NA	CASSQEGTPTYEQYF	TGCGCCAGCAGCCAAGAGGGGACACCAACCTACGAGCAGTACTTC
NA	TRBV4-3	TRBJ2-3	NA	CASSQDRLGRTDTQYF	TGCGCCAGCAGCCAGGACCGACTAGGTCGCACAGATACGCAGTATTTT
NA	TRBV5-1	TRBJ2-1	TRBD2	CASSARTSDPSYRGTRYNEQFF	TGCGCCAGCAGCGCCAGGACTAGCGATCCATCCTACAGAGGTACAAGGTACAATGAGCAGTTCTTC
NA	TRBV29-1	TRBJ2-2	NA	CSVEGENTGELFF	TGCAGCGTTGAGGGTGAGAACACCGGGGAGCTGTTTTTT
once	TRBV19	TRBJ2-7	TRBD2	CASSVSGSSYEQYF	TGTGCCAGTAGTGTCAGCGGGAGCTCCTACGAGCAGTACTTC
NA	TRBV15	TRBJ2-3	NA	CATSRPIKAGDTQYF	TGTGCCACCAGCAGGCCTATTAAGGCGGGAGATACGCAGTATTTT
NA	TRBV25-1	TRBJ2-1	NA	CASSARGAESSYNEQFF	TGTGCCAGCAGTGCCCGCGGGGCGGAAAGCTCCTACAATGAGCAGTTCTTC
once	TRBV9	TRBJ2-7	TRBD2	CASSVGGRGYEQYF	TGTGCCAGCAGCGTAGGCGGGAGGGGGTACGAGCAGTACTTC
NA	TRBV9	TRBJ2-3	TRBD2	CASSPRMVSGRTGDTQYF	TGTGCCAGCAGCCCGCGGATGGTTAGCGGGAGGACAGGAGATACGCAGTATTTT
NA	TRBV7-9	TRBJ2-5	NA	CASSTQGQGYETQYF	TGTGCCAGCAGCACGCAGGGTCAGGGGTACGAGACCCAGTACTTC
NA	TRBV7-3	TRBJ2-2	NA	CASSLGPRGTNTGELFF	TGTGCCAGCAGCCTGGGCCCCCGCGGGACGAACACCGGGGAGCTGTTTTTT
once	TRBV4-3	TRBJ1-5	NA	CASSQDRGFQPQHF	TGCGCCAGCAGCCAAGACAGGGGCTTTCAGCCCCAGCATTTT
few	TRBV27	TRBJ2-7	NA	CASSLTSDSVGEQYF	TGTGCCAGCAGTTTAACGTCTGACTCGGTAGGCGAGCAGTACTTC
NA	TRBV2	TRBJ1-5	NA	CASKLDQPQHF	TGTGCCAGCAAACTGGATCAGCCCCAGCATTTT
NA	TRBV7-9	TRBJ2-4	TRBD2	CASGSGTTRNNIQYF	TGTGCCAGTGGGTCCGGGACTACGAGGAATAACATTCAGTACTTC
NA	TRBV28	TRBJ2-7	NA	CASNPAQGWGEQYF	TGTGCCAGCAATCCTGCGCAGGGATGGGGCGAGCAGTACTTC
NA	TRBV9	TRBJ1-4	NA	CASSAPGGRKLFF	TGTGCCAGCAGCGCCCCAGGCGGGAGGAAACTGTTTTTT
once	TRBV28	TRBJ2-2	NA	CASSPLRVANTGELFF	TGTGCCAGCAGTCCTCTCAGGGTAGCGAACACCGGGGAGCTGTTTTTT
NA	TRBV10-2	TRBJ2-1	TRBD2	CASSVNSGAYNEQFF	TGCGCCAGCAGTGTTAATAGCGGGGCCTACAATGAGCAGTTCTTC
NA	TRBV11-1	TRBJ2-7	TRBD2	CASCLGLAGEPPLYEQYF	TGTGCCAGCTGCCTGGGACTAGCGGGAGAGCCCCCCCTCTACGAGCAGTACTTC
NA	TRBV20-1	TRBJ2-7	NA	CSARDGHEQYF	TGCAGTGCTAGAGATGGGCACGAGCAGTACTTC
NA	TRBV28	TRBJ2-1	TRBD2	CASSRLAGAHEQFF	TGTGCCAGCAGTCGACTAGCGGGAGCCCATGAGCAGTTCTTC
once	TRBV4-1	TRBJ2-1	TRBD1	CASSLQWTGDLYNEQFF	TGCGCCAGCAGCCTCCAATGGACAGGGGATCTATACAATGAGCAGTTCTTC
NA	TRBV14	TRBJ2-5	TRBD2	CASSQDTSGRAGETQYF	TGTGCCAGCAGCCAAGATACTAGCGGGAGGGCCGGAGAGACCCAGTACTTC
once	TRBV19	TRBJ2-1	TRBD2	CASRAVGGRGSYNEQFF	TGTGCCAGTAGGGCGGTCGGGGGGAGAGGCTCCTACAATGAGCAGTTCTTC
NA	TRBV4-1	TRBJ1-1	NA	CASSQDLTEAFF	TGCGCCAGCAGCCAAGATCTCACTGAAGCTTTCTTT
NA	TRBV7-9	TRBJ2-1	NA	CASSSPASTPGNEQFF	TGTGCCAGCAGCTCCCCCGCTAGCACCCCCGGCAATGAGCAGTTCTTC
NA	TRBV25-1	TRBJ2-7	NA	CASSLTTYEQYF	TGTGCCAGCAGTCTCACCACCTACGAGCAGTACTTC
NA	TRBV18	TRBJ1-3	NA	CASSPPAGNTIYF	TGTGCCAGCTCACCACCGGCTGGAAACACCATATATTTT
NA	TRBV5-8	TRBJ1-2	TRBD1	CASSWRGQGDNGYTF	TGTGCCAGCAGCTGGAGGGGACAGGGGGATAATGGCTACACCTTC
NA	TRBV7-9	TRBJ2-2	NA	CASSLGPPGELFF	TGTGCCAGCAGCTTAGGTCCCCCAGGGGAGCTGTTTTTT
NA	TRBV27	TRBJ2-7	TRBD2	CATAMAGDFYEQYF	TGTGCCACAGCAATGGCGGGGGACTTCTACGAGCAGTACTTC
NA	TRBV28	TRBJ2-7	NA	CASSLGLTYEQYF	TGTGCCAGCAGTTTAGGGTTAACCTACGAGCAGTACTTC
NA	TRBV2	TRBJ2-2	NA	CASSDTGGLGGELFF	TGTGCCAGCAGTGACACGGGTGGACTTGGCGGGGAGCTGTTTTTT
NA	TRBV30	TRBJ2-7	TRBD2	CAWSLASGVYEQYF	TGTGCCTGGAGTCTCGCTAGCGGCGTCTACGAGCAGTACTTC